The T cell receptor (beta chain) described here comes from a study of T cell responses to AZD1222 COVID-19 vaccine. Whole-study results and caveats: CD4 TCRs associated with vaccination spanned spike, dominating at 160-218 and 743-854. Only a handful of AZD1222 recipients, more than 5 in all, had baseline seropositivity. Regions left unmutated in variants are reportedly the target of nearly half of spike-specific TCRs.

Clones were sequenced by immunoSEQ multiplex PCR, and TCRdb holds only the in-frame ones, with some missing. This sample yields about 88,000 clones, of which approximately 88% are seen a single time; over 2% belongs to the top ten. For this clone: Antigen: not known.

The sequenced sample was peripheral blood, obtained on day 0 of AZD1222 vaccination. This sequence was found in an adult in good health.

The DNA for the CDR3 is TGTGCCAGCAGTTACGAGGGGTTTTTTAGCAATCAGCCCCAGCATTTT. This translates into CASSYEGFFSNQPQHF. This rearrangement joins TRBV6-2 or TRBV6-3 to TRBJ1-5; perhaps TRBD1 as D (5 bases). The V gene lost 2 bases and the J gene lost 0 bases, with 11 bases spanning the gap. CDR1 MNHEY and CDR2 SVGEGT come from the germline V gene. This CDR3 has 16 residues.